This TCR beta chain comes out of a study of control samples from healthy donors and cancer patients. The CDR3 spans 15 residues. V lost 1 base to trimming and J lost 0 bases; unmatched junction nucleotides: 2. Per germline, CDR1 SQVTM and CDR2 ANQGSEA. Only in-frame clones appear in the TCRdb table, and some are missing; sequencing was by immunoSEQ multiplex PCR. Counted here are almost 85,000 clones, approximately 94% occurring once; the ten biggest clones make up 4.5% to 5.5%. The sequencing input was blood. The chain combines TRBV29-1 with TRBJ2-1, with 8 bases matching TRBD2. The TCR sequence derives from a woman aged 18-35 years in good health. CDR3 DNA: TGCAGCGTTGAAGCCGGGACTAGCTCCTACAATGAGCAGTTCTTC. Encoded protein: CSVEAGTSSYNEQFF.